This T cell receptor (beta chain) was sequenced for a study of control samples from healthy donors and cancer patients (dated by TCRdb to about 2020). V loses 5 bases of germline sequence and J loses 10 bases, and the interval between the two ends is 27 bases. CDR3 length: 17 amino acids, cysteine to phenylalanine. The kept DNA is CDR3 alone, 51 bases in frame from the first base. CDR1 and CDR2 are read off the germline V gene as MDHEN and SYDVKM. Note on this clone: Its antigen remains unidentified. No per-base quality is available; no much larger clone lies one base away.

The library was generated by the immunoSEQ multiplex PCR assay. Entries here come from immuneACCESS through TCRdb and include only in-frame sequences with V and J called. Some clones fail to appear in such tables; in the studies checked, an unresolved V gene covers under half of the shortfall, and the cause of the remainder is unknown. In this sample the table shows 100,000 or so clones, roughly 84% of which occur a single time. Together, the top ten hold over 15% of the sample. This TCR derives from a woman aged 45 to 65 in good health. The sequenced material came from blood. The chain joins TRBV28 to TRBJ2-1; the D element might be TRBD1 or TRBD2, as each aligns at 5 bases. This receptor carries the CDR3 CASSALSPVGVEFEQFF. The DNA sequence is TGTGCCAGCAGTGCGCTATCTCCCGTGGGGGTCGAGTTCGAGCAGTTCTTC.